Following are 21 T cell receptor beta chains from one sample sequenced in a study of CD8 T cells in ankylosing spondylitis. Study-wide results and limits: A TCR beta motif made of 7 to 9 highly homologous variants seemed typical of ankylosing spondylitis blood.

The antigens of these receptors remain unknown. TCRdb reanalysed the 5' RACE reads using MiXCR and keeps one entry per CDR3 protein. The data contain about 220,000 distinct CDR3 sequences, roughly 18% of them singletons. Sequenced input: blood, either unsorted or a sorted T cell fraction (not recorded which). The receptor set was obtained from a male donor with ankylosing spondylitis.

This clonotype has a handful of counts. The chain recombines TRBV29-1 with TRBJ1-1; D unresolved. The CDR3 length is 11 residues. V lost 3 bases and J 1 base, leaving 3 bases between the germline ends. The germline CDR1 and CDR2 sequences are SQVTM and ANQGSEA. The CDR3 nucleotides are TGCAGCGTTGACAGGAACACTGAAGCTTTCTTT. Encoded protein: CSVDRNTEAFF.

The chain recombines TRBV7-9 with TRBJ2-1; 7 nucleotides align to TRBD2. The CDR3 loop spans 12 amino acids. CDR1 and CDR2 (germline): SEHNR, FQNEAQ (reference sequence). The junction had 3 bases not matched to a gene; V was cut back by 4 bases and J by 9 bases. CDR3 loop: CASSSPGGEQFF. The DNA of the CDR3 is TGTGCCAGCAGCTCCCCGGGAGGTGAGCAGTTCTTC.

J is TRBJ2-3 and V is TRBV30; TRBD2 agrees at 7 bases. J was trimmed by 3 bases and V by 5 bases; bases with no gene match: 11. Per germline, CDR1 GTSNPN and CDR2 SVGIG (reference sequence). The CDR3 is 15 amino acids. CDR3 sequence: CAWGEGIGPTDTQYF. The CDR3 DNA reads as TGTGCCTGGGGGGAGGGGATCGGGCCGACAGATACGCAGTATTTT.

This clonotype was found a few times. In DNA, the CDR3 is TGTGCCAGCAGAATGGGGGCCCATGGCTACACCTTC. This encodes CASRMGAHGYTF. The V gene is TRBV13, the J gene TRBJ1-2, with a possible D match to TRBD1 (6 bases). Looked up from germline, CDR1 is PRHDT and CDR2 is FYEKMQ (reference sequence). The CDR3 loop spans 12 amino acids. Trimming left V 6 bases short and J 6 bases short, with 11 bases between.

The chain combines TRBV4-3 with TRBJ1-6, with 8 nucleotides matching TRBD1. The CDR3 has 15 amino acids. V lost 1 base to trimming and J lost 8 bases; unmatched junction nucleotides: 4. Germline lookup yields CDR1 LGHNA and CDR2 YSLEER. The CDR3 reads CASSQGQGPYSPLHF. The DNA for the CDR3 is TGCGCCAGCAGCCAAGGACAGGGGCCCTATTCACCCCTCCACTTT.

This clonotype turned up a few times. This chain links TRBV9 with TRBJ1-6; perhaps TRBD1 as D (5 bases). The CDR3 extends over 13 amino acids. Germline loops: CDR1 SGDLS, CDR2 YYNGEE. Trimming took off 0 bases at V and 7 bases at J, with 5 bases between the two ends. CDR3 protein: CASSVGGNSPLHF. As DNA, the CDR3 is TGTGCCAGCAGCGTAGGGGGCAATTCACCCCTCCACTTT.

This clonotype was observed a few times. V and J are TRBV7-2 and TRBJ2-3; D remains unclear. From germline, CDR1 is SGHTA and CDR2 FQGNSA. There are 14 residues in the CDR3. V dropped 1 base and J dropped 0 bases, with 5 bases sitting between them. In DNA form, the CDR3 reads TGTGCCAGCAGCTTAGTCCCGAGCACAGATACGCAGTATTTT. It specifies CASSLVPSTDTQYF.

This clonotype was seen more than once but under ten times. This CDR3 is CASSSPSGGPPSYEQYF. CDR3 DNA sequence: TGTGCCAGCAGCTCCCCTAGCGGGGGGCCTCCCTCCTACGAGCAGTACTTC. The rearrangement links TRBV7-2 to TRBJ2-7; 11 bases match TRBD2. Germline CDR1 and CDR2: SGHTA and FQGNSA. The V segment lost 4 bases and the J segment 0 bases; nucleotides outside the gene matches: 8. This CDR3 has 17 residues.

The chain combines TRBV6-1 with TRBJ1-2; 9 bases line up with TRBD1. Looked up from germline, CDR1 is MNHNS and CDR2 is SASEGT. The trim removed 7 bases at V and 5 bases at J, leaving 23 bases unmatched. The CDR3 contains 19 residues. This chain's CDR3 is CASTLKNRGPVGRLYGYTF. DNA for the CDR3: TGTGCCAGCACCTTGAAGAACAGGGGGCCGGTGGGTCGGCTGTATGGCTACACCTTC.

CDR3 DNA sequence: TGCGCCAGCAGCTTCGAACCGGGACAGGGAAGCGAGCAGTACTTC. It encodes CASSFEPGQGSEQYF. V and J are TRBV5-1 and TRBJ2-7; 9 positions agree with TRBD1. The trim removed 2 bases at V and 6 bases at J, leaving 9 bases unmatched. There are 15 residues in the CDR3. Germline loops: CDR1 SGHRS, CDR2 YFSETQ. Full variable domain (remainder filled in from reference TRBV5-1 and TRBJ2-7): KAGVTQTPRYLIKTRGQQVTLSCSPISGHRSVSWYQQTPGQGLQFLFEYFSETQRNKGNFPGRFSGRQFSNSRSEMNVSTLELGDSALYLCASSFEPGQGSEQYFGPGTRLTVT.

This clonotype was seen a few times. V gene TRBV20-1 combines with J gene TRBJ1-1; possible D gene TRBD1, 5 bases. The CDR3 has 16 amino acids. Germline CDR1 DFQATT, CDR2 SNEGSKA (reference sequence). Deletions cut 3 bases from V and 1 base from J, with 18 bases between. Here the CDR3 DNA reads TGCAGTGCTAGTCCCCCTGCGGGGGAGGGGAACACTGAAGCTTTCTTT. This sequence encodes CSASPPAGEGNTEAFF.

Written as DNA, the CDR3 is TGTGCCATAGCGTCCGGAGGCAATGAGCAGTTCTTC. Residues: CAIASGGNEQFF. V usage is TRBV10-3 and J usage is TRBJ2-1, with D possibly being TRBD2 (5 bases). Between the trimmed V and J ends, which lost 9 bases and 6 bases, there was a span of 12 bases. This CDR3 spans 12 amino acids. Germline loops: CDR1 ENHRY, CDR2 SYGVKD.

In its sample, this clonotype was seen many times. The chain joins TRBV29-1 to TRBJ2-1, with 11 bases that match TRBD2. CDR3 length equals 14 residues. Per the germline V gene, CDR1 is SQVTM and CDR2 is ANQGSEA. The ends lost 6 bases at V and 1 base at J; junction bases unmatched: 2. CDR3 DNA sequence: TGCAGCGTGGGACTAGCGGATTCCTACAATGAGCAGTTCTTC. Translating gives CSVGLADSYNEQFF.

The chain uses TRBV4-1 and TRBJ1-4, with D possibly matching TRBD1 (5 bases). The germline V and J ends were trimmed by 0 bases and 3 bases, with 14 bases remaining between them. Germline CDR1 is MGHRA and CDR2 is YSYEKL. The CDR3 covers 17 residues. The CDR3 DNA is TGCGCCAGCAGCCAAGACCCCCCCAGGGATGCTAATGAAAAACTGTTTTTT. Amino acid sequence: CASSQDPPRDANEKLFF.

This rearrangement joins TRBV7-9 to TRBJ1-1, with D possibly being TRBD1 (6 bases). The CDR3 is 14 residues long. Germline V CDR1 and CDR2: SEHNR, FQNEAQ (reference sequence). Trimming left V 6 bases short and J 4 bases short, with 15 bases between. CDR3 coding DNA: TGTGCCAGCAGGCCGACAGGAGGGAGCACTGAAGCTTTCTTT. It translates to CASRPTGGSTEAFF.

The gene calls are TRBV12-3 or TRBV12-4 and TRBJ2-1, with 11 bases that match TRBD2. Losses at the gene ends were 1 base for V and 3 bases for J; bases not matched to a gene: 2. The CDR3 spans 16 residues. The CDR3 here is CASSLGGTSGYNEQFF. In DNA, the CDR3 is TGTGCCAGCAGTTTAGGGGGGACTAGCGGCTACAATGAGCAGTTCTTC.

In its sample, this clonotype was seen a few times. This chain links TRBV12-3 or TRBV12-4 with TRBJ2-7, with a possible D match to TRBD1 (6 bases). Trimming took 3 bases from V and 6 from J, leaving 9 bases between them. This CDR3 has 12 residues. CDR3 DNA sequence: TGTGCCAGCAGTTTTGGGGGCCTCGAGCAGTACTTC. It yields the protein CASSFGGLEQYF.

This clonotype was seen only a few times. The chain carries TRBV7-9 and TRBJ2-7; no clear D gene. Per the germline V gene, CDR1 is SEHNR and CDR2 is FQNEAQ (reference sequence). The CDR3 covers 16 residues. V was cut by 5 bases and J by 0 bases, with 17 bases left in between. The CDR3 DNA reads as TGTGCCAGCAGCCTCCCCTCCGGTTACAGCTCCTACGAGCAGTACTTC. Residues: CASSLPSGYSSYEQYF. The complete variable domain, with remaining parts taken from reference TRBV7-9 and TRBJ2-7, reads DTGVSQNPRHKITKRGQNVTFRCDPISEHNRLYWYRQTLGQGPEFLTYFQNEAQLEKSRLLSDRFSAERPKGSFSTLEIQRTEQGDSAMYLCASSLPSGYSSYEQYFGPGTRLTVT.

V usage is TRBV20-1 and J usage is TRBJ2-7; 7 positions match TRBD1. This CDR3 is 14 amino acids long. From germline, CDR1 is DFQATT and CDR2 SNEGSKA (reference sequence). The J segment lost 3 bases and the V segment lost 3 bases, leaving 8 bases of the junction unmatched. The CDR3 DNA follows: TGCAGTGCTAGGGGTCGGACAGGTCTCTACGAGCAGTACTTC. It specifies CSARGRTGLYEQYF.

This clonotype was seen only a few times. The chain joins TRBV7-2 to TRBJ2-7, with D perhaps given as TRBD1 or TRBD2 (6 bases each). This CDR3 spans 15 amino acids. Germline loops: CDR1 SGHTA, CDR2 FQGNSA. V lost 2 bases, J lost 6 bases, and 17 bases lay in between. CDR3 loop: CASSLFWTEGLEQYF. CDR3 nucleotides: TGTGCCAGCAGCTTATTCTGGACAGAGGGACTCGAGCAGTACTTC.

The V and J genes are TRBV5-1 and TRBJ2-7; 9 bases match TRBD2. CDR3 length: 15 residues. Unmatched junction bases numbered 7, after V lost 3 bases and J lost 3 bases. CDR1 is SGHRS and CDR2 is YFSETQ in the germline V gene. The CDR3 is CASSWTVSGSYEQYF. The CDR3 DNA reads TGCGCCAGCAGCTGGACCGTTAGCGGGAGCTACGAGCAGTACTTC.